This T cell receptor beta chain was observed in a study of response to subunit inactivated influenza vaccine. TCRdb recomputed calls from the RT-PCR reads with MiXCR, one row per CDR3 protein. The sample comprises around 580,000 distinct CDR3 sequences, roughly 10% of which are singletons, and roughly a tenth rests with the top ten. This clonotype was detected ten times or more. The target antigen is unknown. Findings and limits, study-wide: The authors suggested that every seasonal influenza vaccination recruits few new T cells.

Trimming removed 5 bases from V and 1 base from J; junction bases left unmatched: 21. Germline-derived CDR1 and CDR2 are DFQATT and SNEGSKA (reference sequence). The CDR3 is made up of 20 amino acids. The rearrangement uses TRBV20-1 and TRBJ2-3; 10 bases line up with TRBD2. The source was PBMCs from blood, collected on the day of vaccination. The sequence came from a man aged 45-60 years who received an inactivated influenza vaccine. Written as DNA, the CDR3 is TGCAGTGCTCAAAAGGAGCCGGGACTAGCGAAACCTGGAGGCACAGATACGCAGTATTTT. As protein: CSAQKEPGLAKPGGTDTQYF.